This TCR beta chain was retrieved from a study of metastatic and nonmetastatic thyroid tumors. The wider study: Repertoires from malignant and benign thyroid patients were compared across blood and tumor or nodule tissue.

Remarks on this clone: Its antigen is still unknown.

V lost 0 bases to trimming and J lost 9 bases, with 16 bases between them. The CDR3 has 16 residues. Per germline, CDR1 SGHRS and CDR2 YFSETQ. Original methodology: Clinicopathological groups differed in CDR3, with these differences serving to build a distant-metastasis classifier for papillary thyroid cancer. TCRdb ran MiXCR on the PCR reads. The V and J calls, along with clone size, are taken from TCRdb and not from the paper's own processing. The data show roughly 40,000 clones, 20% to 25% seen once. Patients had received no treatment of any kind before thyroid surgery. Whole-study results and caveats: As reported, TCR beta diversity in blood and tumor was significantly higher in malignant thyroid tumors than in benign nodules.

The clonotype originates from a female donor with papillary thyroid cancer or a benign thyroid nodule (not recorded which). Some clones in this sample may be carry-over from other donors' samples. The genes are TRBV5-1 and TRBJ1-6; D gene ambiguous. The sequencing sample was made of tumor tissue. CDR3 nucleotide sequence: TGCGCCAGCAGCTTGGCCACTACTTCGGGCGGTTCACCCCTCCACTTT. Encoded protein: CASSLATTSGGSPLHF.